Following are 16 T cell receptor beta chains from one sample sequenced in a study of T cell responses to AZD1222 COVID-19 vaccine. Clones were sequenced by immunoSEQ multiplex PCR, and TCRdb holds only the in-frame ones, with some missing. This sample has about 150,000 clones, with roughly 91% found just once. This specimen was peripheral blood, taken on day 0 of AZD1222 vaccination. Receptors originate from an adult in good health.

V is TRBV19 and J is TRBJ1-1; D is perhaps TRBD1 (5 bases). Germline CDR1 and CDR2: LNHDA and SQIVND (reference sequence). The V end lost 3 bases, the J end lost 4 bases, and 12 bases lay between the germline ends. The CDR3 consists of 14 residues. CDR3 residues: CASSMKGSGTEAFF. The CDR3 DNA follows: TGTGCCAGTAGTATGAAGGGGTCGGGCACTGAAGCTTTCTTT.

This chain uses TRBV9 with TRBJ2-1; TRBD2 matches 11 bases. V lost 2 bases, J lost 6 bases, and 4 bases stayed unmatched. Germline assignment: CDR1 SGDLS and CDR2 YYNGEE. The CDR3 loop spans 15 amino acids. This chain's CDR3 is CASSVSSGGTNEQFF. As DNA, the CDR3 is TGTGCCAGCAGCGTCTCTAGCGGGGGGACCAATGAGCAGTTCTTC.

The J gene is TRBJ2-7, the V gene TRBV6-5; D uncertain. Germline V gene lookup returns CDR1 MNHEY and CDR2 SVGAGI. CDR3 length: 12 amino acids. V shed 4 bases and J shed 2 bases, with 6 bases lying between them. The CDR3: CASSLSPYEQYF. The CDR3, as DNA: TGTGCCAGCAGTTTAAGCCCCTACGAGCAGTACTTC.

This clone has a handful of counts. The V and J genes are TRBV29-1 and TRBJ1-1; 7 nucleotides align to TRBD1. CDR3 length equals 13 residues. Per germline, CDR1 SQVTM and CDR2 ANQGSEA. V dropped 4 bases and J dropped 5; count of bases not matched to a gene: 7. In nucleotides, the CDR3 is TGCAGCGTTGCCTCGACAGGGAGGACTGAAGCTTTCTTT. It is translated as CSVASTGRTEAFF.

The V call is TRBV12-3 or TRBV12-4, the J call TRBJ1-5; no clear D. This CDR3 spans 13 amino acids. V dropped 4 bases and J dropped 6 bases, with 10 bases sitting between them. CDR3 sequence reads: CASSSQLFQPQHF. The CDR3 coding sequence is TGTGCCAGCAGTTCACAGCTTTTTCAGCCCCAGCATTTT.

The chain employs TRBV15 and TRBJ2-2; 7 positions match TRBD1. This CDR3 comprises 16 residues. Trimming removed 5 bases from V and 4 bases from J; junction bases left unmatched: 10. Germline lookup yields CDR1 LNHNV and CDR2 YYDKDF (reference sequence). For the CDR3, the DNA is TGTGCCACCAGCCCTAGTTGGGGACAGATCACCGGGGAGCTGTTTTTT. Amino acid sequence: CATSPSWGQITGELFF.

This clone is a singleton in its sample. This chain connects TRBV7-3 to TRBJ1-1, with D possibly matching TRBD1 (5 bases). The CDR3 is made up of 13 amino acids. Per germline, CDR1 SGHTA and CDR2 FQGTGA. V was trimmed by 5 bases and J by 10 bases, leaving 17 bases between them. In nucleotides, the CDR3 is TGTGCCAGCAGCCCCCGGGGACTTGCCGGAGCTTTCTTT. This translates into CASSPRGLAGAFF.

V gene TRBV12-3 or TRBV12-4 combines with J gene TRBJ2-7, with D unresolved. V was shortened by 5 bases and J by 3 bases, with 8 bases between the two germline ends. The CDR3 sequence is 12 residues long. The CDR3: CASSHIYYEQYF. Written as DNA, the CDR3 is TGTGCCAGCAGTCATATCTACTACGAGCAGTACTTC.

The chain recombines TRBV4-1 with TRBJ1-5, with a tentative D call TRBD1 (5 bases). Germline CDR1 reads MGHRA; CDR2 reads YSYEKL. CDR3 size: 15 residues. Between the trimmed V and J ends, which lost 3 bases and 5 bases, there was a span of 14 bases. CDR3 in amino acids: CASSHGGILHQPQHF. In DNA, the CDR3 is TGCGCCAGCAGCCATGGGGGAATTCTCCATCAGCCCCAGCATTTT.

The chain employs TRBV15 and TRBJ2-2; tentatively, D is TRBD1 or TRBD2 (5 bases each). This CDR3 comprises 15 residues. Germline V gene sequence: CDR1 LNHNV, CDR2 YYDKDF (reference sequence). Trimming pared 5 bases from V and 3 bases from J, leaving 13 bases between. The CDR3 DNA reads TGTGCCACCAGCCAAGAGAGGGGCGACACCGGGGAGCTGTTTTTT. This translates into CATSQERGDTGELFF.

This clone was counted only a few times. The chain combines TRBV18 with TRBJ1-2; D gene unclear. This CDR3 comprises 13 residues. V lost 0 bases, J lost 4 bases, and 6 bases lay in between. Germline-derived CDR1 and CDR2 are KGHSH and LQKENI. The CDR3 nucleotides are TGTGCCAGCTCACCACCGGGCGGCTATGGCTACACCTTC. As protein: CASSPPGGYGYTF.

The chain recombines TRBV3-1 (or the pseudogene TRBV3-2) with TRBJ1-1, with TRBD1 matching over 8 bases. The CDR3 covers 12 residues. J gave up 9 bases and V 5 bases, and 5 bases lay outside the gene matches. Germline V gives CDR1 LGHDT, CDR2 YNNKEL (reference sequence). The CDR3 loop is CASSSGTGKAFF. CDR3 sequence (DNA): TGTGCCAGCAGCTCCGGGACAGGAAAAGCTTTCTTT.

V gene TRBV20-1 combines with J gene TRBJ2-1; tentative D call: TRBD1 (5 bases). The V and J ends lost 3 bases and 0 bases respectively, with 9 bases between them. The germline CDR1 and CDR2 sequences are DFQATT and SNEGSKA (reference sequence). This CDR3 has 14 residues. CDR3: CSASPDSSYNEQFF. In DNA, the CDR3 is TGCAGTGCTAGTCCCGACAGCTCCTACAATGAGCAGTTCTTC.

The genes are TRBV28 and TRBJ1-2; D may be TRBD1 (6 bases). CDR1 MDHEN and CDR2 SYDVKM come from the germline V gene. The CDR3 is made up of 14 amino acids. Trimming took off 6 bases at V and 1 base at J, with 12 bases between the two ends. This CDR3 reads CASRWGANNYGYTF. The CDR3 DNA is TGTGCCAGCAGATGGGGGGCGAATAACTATGGCTACACCTTC.

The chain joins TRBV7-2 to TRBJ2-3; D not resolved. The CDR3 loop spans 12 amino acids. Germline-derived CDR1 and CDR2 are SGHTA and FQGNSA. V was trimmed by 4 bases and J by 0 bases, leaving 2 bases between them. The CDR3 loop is CASSSSTDTQYF. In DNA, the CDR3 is TGTGCCAGCAGCTCGAGCACAGATACGCAGTATTTT.

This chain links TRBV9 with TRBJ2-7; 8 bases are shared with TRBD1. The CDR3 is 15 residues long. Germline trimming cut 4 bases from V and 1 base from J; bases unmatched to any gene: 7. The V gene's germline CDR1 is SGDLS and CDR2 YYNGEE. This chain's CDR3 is CASSPRQGRSYEQYF. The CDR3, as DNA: TGTGCCAGCAGCCCCCGACAGGGGAGGTCCTACGAGCAGTACTTC.